This T cell receptor (beta chain) was captured in a study of beta chain features in type 1 diabetes. General study findings and limits: The analysis here could not establish whether HLA type shapes TCRB rearrangement.

The sequenced template was cDNA made from the entire isolated RNA. Profiled with immunoSEQ multiplex PCR; TCRdb holds only in-frame clones, not every one. Among hundreds of thousands of clones, 17% were seen once, and the ten largest hold 0.023%. About this clone: The antigen is not known.

Looked up from germline, CDR1 is ENHRY and CDR2 is SYGVKD. V trimming: 0 bases; J trimming: 6 bases; junction bases outside the gene matches: 11. The CDR3 is 17 residues long. Material for sequencing was naive CD4+ T cells from blood. This TCR was sampled from a woman between 18 and 29 years old in good health. The chain couples TRBV10-3 to TRBJ2-1; 7 bases agree with TRBD2. In nucleotides, the CDR3 is TGTGCCATCAGTGAGTCGGAGACTAGCCGAAAATTCAATGAGCAGTTCTTC. Translated, it gives CAISESETSRKFNEQFF.